What follows is one T cell receptor beta chain and its context. The antigen it recognizes is unknown. Per-base quality was not reported, and no clone a single base away is much larger than it. Library preparation was by the immunoSEQ multiplex PCR assay. The deep sequencing platform assayed approximately 10^5 TCR templates per sample. Genomic DNA extracted from sorted T cells was used for TCRbeta CDR3 sequencing. On the authors' methods: The R programming language was used for the clonal analysis of the TCRbeta CDR3 data. Alloreactive CD4+ and CD8+ clones were defined by comparing unstimulated samples with post-reaction CFSE-low samples. Alloreactive CD4+ clones were assigned to regulatory or non-regulatory origin by matching sequences to sorted unstimulated Treg and non-Treg repertoires. TCRdb limited this immuneACCESS table to in-frame rearrangements with V and J called. A share of clones is missing; checked studies link under half to unresolved V genes, and the rest is unexplained. Clone size and V and J calls were adopted from that table, with D and trimming inferred from the DNA. This sample comprises about 120,000 clones, around 90% of them detected only once. The top ten constitute around 1.3% of the sample.

Sorted unstimulated T cells, along with proliferating T cells recovered from mixed lymphocyte reactions, underwent TCRbeta CDR3 sequencing. Fresh whole blood from over 8 HLA-typed healthy donors was used to isolate PBMCs. The germline V gene sets CDR1 to LGHNA and CDR2 to YNFKEQ. V was cut back by 2 bases and J by 0 bases, leaving a gap of 17 bases between them. The CDR3, from cysteine to phenylalanine, totals 18 residues. The CDR3 DNA has 54 bases and is translated from base 1. The data derive from a study of siplizumab effects on memory and regulatory T cells (dated 2019 in TCRdb). Regarding the study in general: The study looked at the effect of siplizumab, an anti-CD2 antibody, on alloreactive T-cell subsets in allogeneic mixed lymphocyte reactions made from human PBMCs. Paper-wide results and their limitations: Sequences below about 10^-5 frequency were poorly captured, so only a minor fraction of alloreactive clones could be mapped to unstimulated subsets. The suppressive function of proliferating Tregs from siplizumab cultures was not functionally confirmed. A naive or memory phenotype could not be assigned to roughly 80-97% of proliferating CD4+ or CD8+ clones. The cumulative frequency of alloreactive sequences traceable to unstimulated CD4+ memory T cells was significantly reduced by siplizumab. Unstimulated naive T cells appeared more diverse than memory T cells, and naive cells seemed to contribute substantially to the alloresponse. Among mappable alloreactive CD4+ clones, the Treg-derived fraction averaged approximately 69% with siplizumab versus 25% to 30% in control reactions.

The rearrangement joined TRBV4-2 to TRBJ2-1, with the D gene call left open. The clonotype was recovered from a human donor in good health. The source material was CD4+ T cells sorted from blood. The bases read TGTGCCAGCAGCCAACTGGGTGGGCGGTACCTCTCCTACAATGAGCAGTTCTTC. This codes for CASSQLGGRYLSYNEQFF.